This TCR beta chain was recorded in a study of shared clonotypes between healthy human individuals. The wider study: Donors, aged 18 to 49, were a couple of women and three men. The study, taken as a whole, reports: Clonotypes not shared had lower generation probabilities than those common to all four donors. The study's rarefaction showed incomplete sorted-subset sequencing despite large depth.

The split of CD4+ cells yielded CD45RA+ naive and CD45RA-negative memory subsets. J lost 5 bases, V lost 7 bases, and 9 bases had no gene match. The CDR3 runs to 15 residues. CDR1 is LNHDA and CDR2 is SQIVND in the germline V gene (reference sequence). Assay used: immunoSEQ multiplex PCR; TCRdb lists only in-frame clones, some missing. The data show about 1.5 million clones, 95% to 99% seen once. In regard to this clone: Its antigen is currently unknown.

Sequencing used naive CD4+ T cells sorted from blood. Noted subset: CD45RA+ positively selected. V is TRBV19 and J is TRBJ2-3, with TRBD2 matching over 10 bases. The source of this sequence is a man younger than 40 in good health. The CDR3 sequence: CASTPLAGVGDTQYF. CDR3 nucleotides: TGTGCCAGTACCCCCCTAGCGGGAGTGGGAGATACGCAGTATTTT.